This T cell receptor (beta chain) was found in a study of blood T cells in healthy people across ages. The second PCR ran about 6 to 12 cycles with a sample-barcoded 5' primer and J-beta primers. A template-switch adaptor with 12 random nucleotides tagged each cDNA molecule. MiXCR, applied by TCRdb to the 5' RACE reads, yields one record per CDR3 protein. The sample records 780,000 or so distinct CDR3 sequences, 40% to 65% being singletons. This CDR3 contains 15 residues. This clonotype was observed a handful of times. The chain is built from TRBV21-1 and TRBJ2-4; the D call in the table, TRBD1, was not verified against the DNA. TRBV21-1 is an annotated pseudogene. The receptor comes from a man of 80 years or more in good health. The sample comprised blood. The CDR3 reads CASSQWGQGKDIQYF. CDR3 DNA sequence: TGTGCCAGCAGCCAATGGGGACAGGGGAAGGACATTCAGTACTTC.